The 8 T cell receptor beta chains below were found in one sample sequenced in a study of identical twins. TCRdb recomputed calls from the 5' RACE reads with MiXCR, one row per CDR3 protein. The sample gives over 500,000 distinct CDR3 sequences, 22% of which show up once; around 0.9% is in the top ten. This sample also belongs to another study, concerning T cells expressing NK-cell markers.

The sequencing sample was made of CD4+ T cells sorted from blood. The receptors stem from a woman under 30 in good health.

The chain's CDR3 is CASSLLSNTYEQYF. CDR3 DNA: TGTGCCAGCAGTTTACTGTCAAATACCTACGAGCAGTACTTC. The chain links TRBV12-3 or TRBV12-4 to TRBJ2-7; D unclear. Trimming left V 2 bases short and J 2 bases short, with 10 bases between. CDR3 length: 14 residues.

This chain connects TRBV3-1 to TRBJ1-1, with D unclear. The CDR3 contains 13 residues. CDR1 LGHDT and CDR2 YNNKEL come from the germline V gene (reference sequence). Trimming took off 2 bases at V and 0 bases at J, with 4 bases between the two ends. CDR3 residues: CASSQTLNTEAFF. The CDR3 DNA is TGTGCCAGCAGCCAAACCCTGAACACTGAAGCTTTCTTT.

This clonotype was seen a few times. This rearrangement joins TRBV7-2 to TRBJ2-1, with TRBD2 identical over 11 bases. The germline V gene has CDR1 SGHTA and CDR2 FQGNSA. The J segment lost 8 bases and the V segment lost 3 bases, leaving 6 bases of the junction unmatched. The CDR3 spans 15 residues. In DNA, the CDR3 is TGTGCCAGCAGCTTTAGCGGGGGGGCAATGGATGAGCAGTTCTTC. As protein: CASSFSGGAMDEQFF.

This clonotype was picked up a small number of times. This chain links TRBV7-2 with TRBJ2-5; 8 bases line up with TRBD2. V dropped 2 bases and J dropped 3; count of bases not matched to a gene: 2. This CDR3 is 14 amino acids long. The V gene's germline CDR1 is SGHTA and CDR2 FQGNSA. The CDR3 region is CASSLSGSKETQYF. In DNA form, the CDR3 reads TGTGCCAGCAGCTTAAGCGGGAGTAAAGAGACCCAGTACTTC.

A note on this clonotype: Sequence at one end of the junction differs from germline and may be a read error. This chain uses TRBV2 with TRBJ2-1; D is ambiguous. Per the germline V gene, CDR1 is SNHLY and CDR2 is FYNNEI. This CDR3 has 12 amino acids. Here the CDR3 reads CASVKRTREEFF. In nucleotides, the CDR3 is TGTGCCAGCGTAAAACGGACGCGTGAGGAGTTCTTC.

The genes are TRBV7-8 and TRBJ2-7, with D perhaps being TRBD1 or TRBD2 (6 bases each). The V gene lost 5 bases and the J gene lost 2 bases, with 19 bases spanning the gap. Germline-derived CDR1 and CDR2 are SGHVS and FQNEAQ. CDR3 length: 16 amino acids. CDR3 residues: CASSLEGGVEAYEQYF. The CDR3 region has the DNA TGTGCCAGCAGCCTCGAGGGGGGAGTGGAGGCCTACGAGCAGTACTTC.

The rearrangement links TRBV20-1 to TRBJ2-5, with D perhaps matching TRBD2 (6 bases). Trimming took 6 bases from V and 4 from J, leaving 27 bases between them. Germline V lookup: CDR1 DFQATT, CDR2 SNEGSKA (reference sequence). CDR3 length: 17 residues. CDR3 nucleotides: TGCAGTGCCGGATCCGGAGGGGCCGAACAATTCGGAGAGACCCAGTACTTC. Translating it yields CSAGSGGAEQFGETQYF.

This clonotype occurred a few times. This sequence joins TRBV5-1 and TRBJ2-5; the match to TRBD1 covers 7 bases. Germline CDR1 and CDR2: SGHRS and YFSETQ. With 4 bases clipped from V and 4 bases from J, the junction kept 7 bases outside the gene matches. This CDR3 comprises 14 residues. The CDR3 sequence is CASSLTGIRETQYF. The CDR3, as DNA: TGCGCCAGCAGCCTGACAGGGATTCGAGAGACCCAGTACTTC.